This TCR beta chain was captured in a study of T cell responses to AZD1222 COVID-19 vaccine. Generated by immunoSEQ multiplex PCR, the TCRdb table keeps only in-frame clones and is missing some. This repertoire shows tens of thousands of clones, about 88% found once; its top ten account for 15% to 20%. This CDR3 has 16 amino acids. V lost 6 bases and J lost 4, with 21 bases in between. The germline gives CDR1 PRHDT, CDR2 FYEKMQ (reference sequence). The origin of this receptor is an adult in good health. The sequenced sample was peripheral blood, obtained on day 0 of AZD1222 vaccination. The genes are TRBV13 and TRBJ1-2; tentative D call: TRBD1 (6 bases). The CDR3 region has the DNA TGTGCCAGCAGTTCCGGGACAAGGACGCTTGCCTATGGCTACACCTTC. Protein: CASSSGTRTLAYGYTF.